Below are 8 T cell receptor beta chains sequenced from a single sample in a study of T cell clusters in autoimmune cytopenias. Tens of thousands of genome equivalents of blood DNA were amplified for TRB. One tube held mixed TRB-A and TRB-B primer pools for touch-down PCR. From the multiplex PCR reads, TCRdb lists one entry per CDR3 protein and no DNA. With around 630 distinct CDR3 sequences in the sample, the ten largest clones hold approximately 15%. This sample also appeared in a second study, on T cell repertoires in aging, cancer and after chemotherapy.

The sample taken for sequencing was peripheral blood. These TCRs come from a human donor with chronic lymphocytic leukemia.

This clonotype is identified as medium-sized from frequency. The chain has TRBV5-1 and TRBJ2-3. CDR1 and CDR2 from the germline V gene are SGHRS and YFSETQ. CDR3 length: 13 residues. This chain's CDR3 is CASSQSGTDTQYF.

This clonotype ranks as large (0.1 to 1%) in terms of frequency. V is TRBV6-2 or TRBV6-3 and J is TRBJ2-1; no DNA is available, so the TRBD1 call from TCRdb remains unchecked. The CDR3 loop spans 16 amino acids. Looked up from germline, CDR1 is MNHEY and CDR2 is SVGEGT. CDR3: CASSYSPGEGYNEQFF.

This clonotype is identified as large from frequency. This chain links TRBV11-2 with TRBJ2-7; the TRBD1 assignment by TCRdb is unverifiable without DNA. Germline CDR1 and CDR2: SGHAT and FQNNGV. The CDR3 is made up of 13 amino acids. The CDR3 sequence: CPPWQGYTYEQYF.

The V gene is TRBV4-2, the J gene TRBJ2-1; TCRdb gives TRBD2 as the D gene, but with no DNA this cannot be confirmed. From germline, CDR1 is LGHNA and CDR2 YNFKEQ. This CDR3 has 21 amino acids. This chain's CDR3 is CASSQVGYSTSVLNAYNEQFF.

This clonotype is labeled medium-sized based on frequency. V and J are TRBV24-1 and TRBJ1-3; TCRdb outputs TRBD1, but without DNA this stays unchecked. The CDR3 runs to 17 residues. In germline, CDR1 is KGHDR, CDR2 SFDVKD. CDR3 loop: CATSDSSPDPSGNTIYF.

This clonotype is labeled large (0.1 to 1%) based on frequency. J is TRBJ2-1 and V is TRBV6-5. The CDR3 loop spans 16 amino acids. Germline CDR1 reads MNHEY; CDR2 reads SVGAGI. CDR3 in amino acids: CASSFYTGSSYNEQFF.

Judged by frequency, this clonotype is large. The J gene is TRBJ1-6, the V gene TRBV13. Germline CDR1 is PRHDT and CDR2 is FYEKMQ (reference sequence). The CDR3 length is 17 residues. The CDR3 loop reads CASSLFRGSSYNSPLHF.

Measured by frequency, this clonotype is large. The chain couples TRBV5-4 to TRBJ2-4; TCRdb calls TRBD1, which cannot be checked without DNA. Germline assignment: CDR1 SGHNT and CDR2 YYREEE (reference sequence). This CDR3 has 17 amino acids. The CDR3 region is CASSYPGQGAKRNIQYF.